One sample yielded the 8 T cell receptor beta chains listed below, sequenced in a study of CD8 T cells in Susac syndrome. Random hexamers were used to reverse transcribe roughly 0.45 to 1 ug of RNA. MiXCR was run by TCRdb on the immunoSEQ multiplex PCR reads, yielding one entry per CDR3 protein. The profile shows about 150,000 distinct CDR3 sequences, approximately 93% of them singletons. What was sequenced was CD8+ T cells from PBMCs. All receptors derive from a human donor with multiple sclerosis.

The gene calls are TRBV27 and TRBJ2-7; TRBD1 agrees at 8 bases. This CDR3 contains 14 residues. In germline, CDR1 is MNHEY, CDR2 SMNVEV (reference sequence). Trimming at V came to 6 bases and at J to 6 bases, leaving 10 bases not matched to a gene. CDR3 bases: TGTGCCAGCAGCCCAAGGACAGGGATAGGCGAGCAGTACTTC. This gives the protein CASSPRTGIGEQYF.

V usage is TRBV30 and J usage is TRBJ1-2; no reliable D call. Trimming pared 1 base from V and 8 bases from J, leaving 20 bases between. The germline V gene has CDR1 GTSNPN and CDR2 SVGIG (reference sequence). The length of the CDR3 is 15 residues. CDR3 in DNA: TGTGCCTGGAGTGGATACCGTCCACCCAGTGCGGGCTACACCTTC. This gives the protein CAWSGYRPPSAGYTF. Together with reference TRBV30 and TRBJ1-2, the CDR3 gives the full variable domain: SQTIHQWPATLVQPVGSPLSLECTVEGTSNPNLYWYRQAAGRGLQLLFYSVGIGQISSEVPQNLSASRPQDRQFILSSKKLLLSDSGFYLCAWSGYRPPSAGYTFGSGTRLTVV.

J is TRBJ1-6 and V is TRBV3-1, with D uncertain. V was clipped by 4 bases and J by 7 bases, with 11 bases between them. From germline, CDR1 is LGHDT and CDR2 YNNKEL (reference sequence). The CDR3 sequence is 14 residues long. The DNA for the CDR3 is TGTGCCAGCAGCCGCGGACGGCTAAATTCACCCCTCCACTTT. Translating gives CASSRGRLNSPLHF.

The chain combines TRBV9 with TRBJ2-7; TRBD1 aligns across 11 bases. Germline V gives CDR1 SGDLS, CDR2 YYNGEE. V lost 3 bases, J lost 4 bases, and 3 bases stayed unmatched. CDR3 size: 14 residues. CDR3 bases: TGTGCCAGCAGCGCCGGGACAGGGGGTTACGAGCAGTACTTC. Amino acids: CASSAGTGGYEQYF.

The chain carries TRBV27 and TRBJ1-1; the D gene is possibly TRBD1 (5 bases). V was clipped by 6 bases and J by 1 base, with 9 bases between them. The CDR3 loop spans 13 amino acids. Germline CDR1 reads MNHEY; CDR2 reads SMNVEV (reference sequence). The CDR3 bases are TGTGCCAGCAGCCCGACAGCGAACACTGAAGCTTTCTTT. It is translated as CASSPTANTEAFF.

This clonotype has a single count. The rearrangement links TRBV7-9 to TRBJ2-1, with a weak D call TRBD1 (5 bases). Deletions cut 5 bases from V and 2 bases from J, with 10 bases between. Germline assignment: CDR1 SEHNR and CDR2 FQNEAQ (reference sequence). This CDR3 is built from 14 residues. Here the CDR3 reads CASSADTTYNEQFF. The CDR3 DNA sequence: TGTGCCAGCAGCGCGGACACAACCTACAATGAGCAGTTCTTC. The entire variable domain, with the rest obtained from reference TRBV7-9 and TRBJ2-1, is as follows: DTGVSQNPRHKITKRGQNVTFRCDPISEHNRLYWYRQTLGQGPEFLTYFQNEAQLEKSRLLSDRFSAERPKGSFSTLEIQRTEQGDSAMYLCASSADTTYNEQFFGPGTRLTVL.

This clonotype was observed once. The rearrangement uses TRBV28 and TRBJ2-2; a possible D gene is TRBD2 (6 bases). Trimming took 3 bases from V and 0 from J, leaving 11 bases between them. Germline V gives CDR1 MDHEN, CDR2 SYDVKM. The CDR3 has 16 amino acids. CDR3 nucleotide sequence: TGTGCCAGCAGTTTCCCCCGGGGGTCGAACACCGGGGAGCTGTTTTTT. Amino acids: CASSFPRGSNTGELFF.

V is TRBV9 and J is TRBJ2-3; 7 bases are a match to TRBD1. Per germline, CDR1 SGDLS and CDR2 YYNGEE. This CDR3 has 14 amino acids. V lost 4 bases and J lost 6; bases outside the gene matches: 8. The CDR3 reads CASSRGDRVDTQYF. The CDR3 nucleotides are TGTGCCAGCAGCAGAGGAGACAGGGTGGATACGCAGTATTTT.